One sample yielded the 32 T cell receptor beta chains listed below, sequenced in a study of human T cells and chemical hapten exposure. As for time point: patch test 2, 6 weeks after DPC sensitization. Treatment defined: therapeutic diphenylcyclopropenone sensitization with weekly scalp DPC. In TCRdb, the RACE reads were re-called with MiXCR into one record per CDR3 protein. The sample yields some 350,000 distinct CDR3 sequences, just under 6.5% seen once. The input for sequencing was whole blood, taken in connection with sensitization to the hapten diphenylcyclopropenone (DPC). The source is a woman younger than 30 with alopecia areata. Some clones in this sample may be carry-over from other donors' samples.

This clonotype has only a few counts. The V gene is TRBV2, the J gene TRBJ1-2; D is uncertain. V lost 0 bases and J 7 bases, leaving 18 bases between the germline ends. Germline loops: CDR1 SNHLY, CDR2 FYNNEI. The CDR3 consists of 16 residues. CDR3 protein: CASSEAQATMGTGYTF. The CDR3 nucleotides read TGTGCCAGCAGTGAAGCGCAGGCCACAATGGGTACTGGCTACACCTTC. Full variable domain (remainder filled in from reference TRBV2 and TRBJ1-2): EPEVTQTPSHQVTQMGQEVILRCVPISNHLYFYWYRQILGQKVEFLVSFYNNEISEKSEIFDDQFSVERPDGSNFTLKIRSTKLEDSAMYFCASSEAQATMGTGYTFGSGTRLTVV.

This clonotype was picked up a small number of times. This chain links TRBV4-3 with TRBJ2-7, with D uncertain. Germline V gene data show CDR1 as LGHNA and CDR2 as YSLEER. V shed 1 base and J shed 2 bases, with 9 bases lying between them. The CDR3 consists of 14 residues. CDR3 nucleotides: TGCGCCAGCAGCCAAGGGTCTGCGGCCTACGAGCAGTACTTC. Its translation: CASSQGSAAYEQYF.

The table lists this clonotype with a few counts. The V gene is TRBV14, the J gene TRBJ1-4; tentative D call: TRBD1 (5 bases). Germline V gene sequence: CDR1 SGHDN, CDR2 FVKESK. The CDR3 has 15 amino acids. Trimming removed 3 bases from V and 7 bases from J, with 15 bases in between. CDR3 nucleotides: TGTGCCAGCAGCCAGCATACCGGGACCTCTGAAAAACTGTTTTTT. Its protein product is CASSQHTGTSEKLFF.

The table lists this clonotype with many counts. The V gene is TRBV29-1, the J gene TRBJ1-1, with D uncertain. CDR1 and CDR2 (germline): SQVTM, ANQGSEA. V was trimmed by 5 bases and J by 0 bases, leaving 4 bases between them. This CDR3 contains 11 residues. CDR3 sequence reads: CSVLVNTEAFF. The CDR3 bases are TGCAGCGTTTTGGTGAACACTGAAGCTTTCTTT.

This clonotype has a count of ten or more. This rearrangement joins TRBV19 to TRBJ1-3; D gene uncertain. Germline loops: CDR1 LNHDA, CDR2 SQIVND (reference sequence). Trimming removed 9 bases from V and 8 bases from J, with 8 bases in between. The CDR3 spans 10 residues. CDR3 sequence: CASRGDTIYF. CDR3 sequence (DNA): TGTGCCAGCCGTGGGGACACCATATATTTT.

The sample holds many counts of this clonotype. The chain is built from TRBV6-2 or TRBV6-3 and TRBJ1-6; no clear D gene. The CDR3 contains 15 residues. Germline assignment: CDR1 MNHEY and CDR2 SVGEGT. Trimming cost V 5 bases and J 0 bases, with 8 bases left between them. DNA of the CDR3: TGTGCCAGCAGTGGCCGGAGCTCCTATAATTCACCCCTCCACTTT. Protein product: CASSGRSSYNSPLHF.

This clonotype was observed a few times. The V and J genes are TRBV6-2 or TRBV6-3 and TRBJ2-2; 7 bases map to TRBD1. The CDR3 extends over 15 amino acids. The trim removed 5 bases at V and 2 bases at J, leaving 5 bases unmatched. Germline V lookup: CDR1 MNHEY, CDR2 SVGEGT. The CDR3 sequence: CASSAGTVNTGELFF. The CDR3 bases are TGTGCCAGCAGTGCCGGGACAGTTAACACCGGGGAGCTGTTTTTT.

Many counts were recorded for this clonotype. This chain connects TRBV7-2 to TRBJ2-1; 8 positions agree with TRBD1. CDR3 size: 17 residues. The V gene end was trimmed by 2 bases and the J gene end by 12 bases; junction bases not matched to a gene: 18. The germline V gene encodes CDR1 SGHTA and CDR2 FQGNSA. CDR3 region: CASSLLAGGSHFSGQFF. In nucleotides, the CDR3 is TGTGCCAGCAGCTTACTTGCAGGGGGCTCCCATTTTAGTGGGCAGTTCTTC.

This chain joins TRBV20-1 and TRBJ1-1; TRBD1 might be the D (6 bases). V shed 1 base and J shed 3 bases, with 12 bases lying between them. The CDR3 length is 14 residues. Germline CDR1 DFQATT, CDR2 SNEGSKA (reference sequence). The CDR3 region has the DNA TGCAGTGCTAGAGGGGGGGCGCGTGACACTGAAGCTTTCTTT. It encodes CSARGGARDTEAFF.

Ten or more counts support this clonotype. The CDR3 is CASSESGEADTQYF. The CDR3 coding sequence is TGTGCCAGCAGTGAAAGCGGGGAGGCAGATACGCAGTATTTT. J is TRBJ2-3 and V is TRBV6-4, with 7 bases fitting TRBD2. Germline V CDR1 and CDR2: MRHNA, SNTAGT. There are 14 residues in the CDR3. V shed 3 bases and J 4 bases; nucleotides not matched to a gene: 4.

This clonotype was found many times. The J gene is TRBJ2-3, the V gene TRBV4-3; D uncertain. The CDR3 extends over 15 amino acids. In germline, CDR1 is LGHNA, CDR2 YSLEER. V was clipped by 0 bases and J by 6 bases, with 13 bases between them. The CDR3 loop is CASSQDASEPDTQYF. The CDR3 DNA is TGCGCCAGCAGCCAAGATGCCTCTGAACCCGATACGCAGTATTTT.

This clonotype was picked up a small number of times. The gene calls are TRBV27 and TRBJ1-5; D not resolved. In germline, CDR1 is MNHEY, CDR2 SMNVEV (reference sequence). The length of the CDR3 is 14 residues. Trimming took off 8 bases at V and 2 bases at J, with 13 bases between the two ends. The CDR3 nucleotides are TGTGCCAGCTCCTTCGCCAGTGGCAATCAGCCCCAGCATTTT. It specifies CASSFASGNQPQHF.

This clonotype was recorded at least ten times. V and J are TRBV7-2 and TRBJ2-1, with D possibly TRBD2 on 7 matching bases. The germline V gene encodes CDR1 SGHTA and CDR2 FQGNSA. The CDR3 is 15 residues long. V lost 0 bases and J lost 7, with 13 bases in between. This CDR3 reads CASSLAGGGLNEQFF. The CDR3 region has the DNA TGTGCCAGCAGCTTAGCAGGGGGAGGGTTGAATGAGCAGTTCTTC.

This clonotype was detected ten times or more. The chain joins TRBV12-5 to TRBJ1-2; D possibly corresponds to TRBD1 (5 bases). The CDR3 covers 17 residues. Germline V CDR1 and CDR2: LGHNT, FRNRAP. The germline V and J ends were trimmed by 0 bases and 7 bases, with 21 bases remaining between them. This CDR3 is CASGLVLGVGGGAGYTF. As DNA, the CDR3 is TGTGCTAGTGGTTTGGTACTAGGTGTGGGGGGAGGCGCTGGCTACACCTTC.

This clonotype was seen many times. At one boundary the junction diverges from the germline segment, which might be a read error. The V call is TRBV7-7, the J call TRBJ1-1; maybe TRBD1 (6 bases). From germline, CDR1 is SSHAT and CDR2 FNYEAQ (reference sequence). This CDR3 is 19 amino acids long. The CDR3 DNA reads as TGTGCTAGCAGCTTAGCTGGTACCCGAACAGGGAAACCAAAAACTGAAGCTTTCTTT. Translating gives CASSLAGTRTGKPKTEAFF.

This clonotype was counted only a few times. The chain joins TRBV5-1 to TRBJ1-4; 9 nucleotides line up with TRBD1. CDR3 length: 13 residues. Germline CDR1 SGHRS, CDR2 YFSETQ. Trimming removed 4 bases from V and 10 bases from J; junction bases left unmatched: 5. The DNA of the CDR3 is TGCGCCAGCAGCACAGGGGGCCTTGGAAAACTGTTTTTT. Its protein product is CASSTGGLGKLFF.

This chain uses TRBV12-3 or TRBV12-4 with TRBJ1-4; the match to TRBD1 covers 7 bases. CDR3 length: 17 amino acids. The V segment lost 4 bases and the J segment 8 bases; nucleotides outside the gene matches: 16. The DNA for the CDR3 is TGTGCCAGCAGTTCAGCCCATGGGACAGAGGATGCAGAAAAACTGTTTTTT. This sequence encodes CASSSAHGTEDAEKLFF.

In this sample, this clonotype turned up a few times. The chain joins TRBV11-2 to TRBJ1-1; possible D gene TRBD1, 5 bases. Trimming removed 5 bases at V and 2 bases at J, with 9 bases between. This CDR3 comprises 13 residues. Germline V CDR1 and CDR2: SGHAT, FQNNGV. CDR3 in amino acids: CASSRTINTEAFF. The CDR3 bases are TGTGCCAGCAGCCGGACAATCAACACTGAAGCTTTCTTT.

There are many counts of this clonotype. The chain carries TRBV20-1 and TRBJ1-1; 11 nucleotides align to TRBD1. Germline CDR1 is DFQATT and CDR2 is SNEGSKA (reference sequence). This CDR3 spans 15 amino acids. V lost 3 bases and J lost 10; bases outside the gene matches: 13. The CDR3 DNA reads as TGCAGTGCTAGCCCGTGGACAGGGGGCTTGGAAGGAGCTTTCTTT. Protein product: CSASPWTGGLEGAFF.

The rearrangement links TRBV24-1 to TRBJ1-2, with D perhaps matching TRBD1 (5 bases). This CDR3 has 15 residues. Per the germline V gene, CDR1 is KGHDR and CDR2 is SFDVKD. V was clipped by 3 bases and J by 4 bases, with 14 bases between them. CDR3 residues: CATSDLSQGRYGYTF. The DNA for the CDR3 is TGTGCCACCAGTGATCTATCCCAGGGACGCTATGGCTACACCTTC.

This clonotype came up many times. The genes are TRBV7-2 and TRBJ1-1; 7 positions match TRBD1. The CDR3 contains 15 residues. V lost 5 bases to trimming and J lost 2 bases; unmatched junction nucleotides: 8. Germline CDR1 and CDR2: SGHTA and FQGNSA. The CDR3 nucleotides are TGTGCCAGCAGCCCCTGGGGACAGACCAACACTGAAGCTTTCTTT. Amino acid sequence: CASSPWGQTNTEAFF.

This chain links TRBV12-3 or TRBV12-4 with TRBJ1-1; D gene uncertain. Trimming cost V 5 bases and J 0 bases, with 13 bases left between them. The CDR3 consists of 15 residues. The DNA of the CDR3 is TGTGCCAGCAGTAAAATGGGAGTTATGAACACTGAAGCTTTCTTT. Translated, it gives CASSKMGVMNTEAFF.

In its sample, this clonotype was seen many times. The chain has TRBV6-1 and TRBJ1-2, with 8 positions matching TRBD1. Unmatched junction bases numbered 10, after V lost 6 bases and J lost 4 bases. From germline, CDR1 is MNHNS and CDR2 SASEGT. The CDR3 has 15 residues. This CDR3 reads CASRGGQAGSYGYTF. The CDR3 region has the DNA TGTGCCAGCAGAGGGGGACAGGCCGGGAGCTATGGCTACACCTTC.

This clonotype was counted ten times or more. The chain carries TRBV7-8 and TRBJ2-3, with D unresolved. From germline, CDR1 is SGHVS and CDR2 FQNEAQ. The length of the CDR3 is 13 residues. Trimming took off 4 bases at V and 5 bases at J, with 10 bases between the two ends. For the CDR3, the DNA is TGTGCCAGCAGCTCTCAGCTGGGAGATACGCAGTATTTT. The encoded protein is CASSSQLGDTQYF.

J is TRBJ2-1 and V is TRBV7-2; D gene unclear. Per germline, CDR1 SGHTA and CDR2 FQGNSA. Trimming stripped 2 bases from V and 8 bases from J, with 19 bases between. The CDR3 has 16 amino acids. Here the CDR3 reads CASSLFSAPVADEQFF. CDR3 in DNA: TGTGCCAGCAGCTTATTTTCTGCACCCGTGGCGGATGAGCAGTTCTTC.

Only a few counts were recorded for this clonotype. This chain joins TRBV7-9 and TRBJ2-2, with D unclear. The CDR3 runs to 20 residues. The ends were cut back, 5 bases at V and 2 bases at J, with 27 bases in the middle. Germline V gene data show CDR1 as SEHNR and CDR2 as FQNEAQ (reference sequence). CDR3 coding DNA: TGTGCCAGCAGCCGAGAGTTTGCGTTTTGGGAATTCAATAACACCGGGGAGCTGTTTTTT. Translating gives CASSREFAFWEFNNTGELFF.

This rearrangement joins TRBV6-6 to TRBJ2-3; 7 nucleotides match TRBD2. Per germline, CDR1 MNHNY and CDR2 SVGAGI (reference sequence). CDR3 length: 14 residues. V shed 7 bases and J 5 bases; nucleotides not matched to a gene: 9. The CDR3 DNA sequence: TGTGCCAGCAACGCGGGGGAGGAGGGAGATACGCAGTATTTT. This translates into CASNAGEEGDTQYF.

This clonotype has a handful of counts. The chain combines TRBV4-2 with TRBJ1-1; D ambiguous. V shed 0 bases and J shed 4 bases, with 3 bases lying between them. The CDR3 contains 12 residues. Germline V lookup: CDR1 LGHNA, CDR2 YNFKEQ. In DNA, the CDR3 is TGTGCCAGCAGCCAAGAAATCACTGAAGCTTTCTTT. Its translation is CASSQEITEAFF.

V is TRBV5-1 and J is TRBJ2-2; TRBD1 is a possible D gene (6 bases). Germline CDR1 is SGHRS and CDR2 is YFSETQ. CDR3 length: 16 amino acids. Deletions cut 1 base from V and 4 bases from J, with 14 bases between. CDR3 DNA: TGCGCCAGCAGCTTGCTACAGGGACGAGCCACCGGGGAGCTGTTTTTT. It encodes CASSLLQGRATGELFF. Drawing the rest from reference TRBV5-1 and TRBJ2-2, the complete variable domain is KAGVTQTPRYLIKTRGQQVTLSCSPISGHRSVSWYQQTPGQGLQFLFEYFSETQRNKGNFPGRFSGRQFSNSRSEMNVSTLELGDSALYLCASSLLQGRATGELFFGEGSRLTVL.

The V and J genes are TRBV20-1 and TRBJ1-4, with 7 nucleotides matching TRBD1. Germline V lookup: CDR1 DFQATT, CDR2 SNEGSKA (reference sequence). This CDR3 is 13 amino acids long. V was clipped by 3 bases and J by 8 bases; unmatched bases: 6. This CDR3 is CSASLQGGEKLFF. CDR3 in DNA: TGCAGTGCTAGTCTCCAGGGGGGAGAAAAACTGTTTTTT.

V and J are TRBV5-5 and TRBJ2-5; D is unclear. Per the germline V gene, CDR1 is SGHKS and CDR2 is YYEKEE (reference sequence). V dropped 2 bases and J dropped 5 bases, with 13 bases sitting between them. CDR3 length equals 14 residues. As DNA, the CDR3 is TGTGCCAGCAGCTTTTACGATGCGGTGGAGACCCAGTACTTC. Its translation is CASSFYDAVETQYF.

This clonotype appeared a few times. The rearrangement links TRBV6-5 to TRBJ1-4; perhaps TRBD1 as D (6 bases). The germline V and J ends were trimmed by 5 bases and 7 bases, with 17 bases remaining between them. The CDR3 sequence is 15 residues long. The germline gives CDR1 MNHEY, CDR2 SVGAGI. The CDR3 spells CASSPRGGRVEKLFF. CDR3 coding DNA: TGTGCCAGCAGTCCCCGCGGGGGGCGGGTTGAAAAACTGTTTTTT.